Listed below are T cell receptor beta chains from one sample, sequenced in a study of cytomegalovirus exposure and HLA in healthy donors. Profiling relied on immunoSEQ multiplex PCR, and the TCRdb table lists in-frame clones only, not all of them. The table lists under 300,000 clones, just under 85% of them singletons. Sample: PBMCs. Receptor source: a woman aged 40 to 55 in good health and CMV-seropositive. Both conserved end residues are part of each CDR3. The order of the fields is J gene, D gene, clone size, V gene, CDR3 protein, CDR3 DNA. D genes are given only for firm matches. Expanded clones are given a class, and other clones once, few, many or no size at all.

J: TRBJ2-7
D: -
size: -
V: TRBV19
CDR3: CASSIESAYEQYF
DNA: TGTGCCAGTAGTATAGAGTCTGCCTACGAGCAGTACTTC

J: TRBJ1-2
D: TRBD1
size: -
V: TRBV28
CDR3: CASSLTGNYGYTF
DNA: TGTGCCAGCAGTCTGACAGGGAACTATGGCTACACCTTC

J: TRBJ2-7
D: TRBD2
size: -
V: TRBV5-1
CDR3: CASSPTGLASYEQYF
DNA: TGCGCCAGCAGCCCTACGGGACTAGCGTCCTACGAGCAGTACTTC

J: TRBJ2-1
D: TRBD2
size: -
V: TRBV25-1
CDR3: CASSEPSGDNEQFF
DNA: TGTGCCAGCAGTGAACCTAGCGGGGACAATGAGCAGTTCTTC

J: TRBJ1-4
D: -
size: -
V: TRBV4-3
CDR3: CASSQEAGPTEGEKLFF
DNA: TGCGCCAGCAGCCAAGAAGCAGGGCCCACGGAAGGTGAAAAACTGTTTTTT

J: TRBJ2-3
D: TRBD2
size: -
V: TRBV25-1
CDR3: CASTGVSGFQDTQYF
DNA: TGTGCCAGCACTGGGGTTAGCGGGTTCCAGGATACGCAGTATTTT

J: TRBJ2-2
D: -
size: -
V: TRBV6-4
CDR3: CASSPQGPGELFF
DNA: TGTGCCAGCAGTCCGCAGGGCCCCGGGGAGCTGTTTTTT

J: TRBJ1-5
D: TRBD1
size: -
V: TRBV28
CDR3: CASSLDRGLDNQPQHF
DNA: TGTGCCAGCAGCCTGGACAGGGGGCTGGACAATCAGCCCCAGCATTTT

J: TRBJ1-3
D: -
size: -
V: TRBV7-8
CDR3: CASSLATAGNTIYF
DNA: TGTGCCAGCAGCTTAGCGACAGCTGGAAACACCATATATTTT

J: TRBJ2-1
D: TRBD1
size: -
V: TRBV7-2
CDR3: CASSSTRGHSQFF
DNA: TGTGCCAGCAGCTCCACTAGGGGGCACTCGCAGTTCTTC

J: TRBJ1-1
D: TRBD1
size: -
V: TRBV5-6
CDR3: CASSFQGQGIEAFF
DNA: TGTGCCAGCAGCTTCCAGGGACAGGGAATTGAAGCTTTCTTT

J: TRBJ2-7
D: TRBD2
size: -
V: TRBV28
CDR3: CASSPPTSGRYEQYF
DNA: TGTGCCAGCAGCCCACCGACTAGCGGGAGATACGAGCAGTACTTC

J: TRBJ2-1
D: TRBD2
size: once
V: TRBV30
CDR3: CAGGKTSGGYNEQFF
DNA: TGTGCCGGAGGGAAGACTAGCGGGGGATACAATGAGCAGTTCTTC

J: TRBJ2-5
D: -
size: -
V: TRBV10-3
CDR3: CAISGGFQETQYF
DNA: TGTGCCATCAGTGGGGGCTTCCAAGAGACCCAGTACTTC

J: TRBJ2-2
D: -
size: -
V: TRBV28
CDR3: CASSLRGGPRAGELFF
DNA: TGTGCCAGCAGCCTACGGGGAGGCCCAAGGGCCGGGGAGCTGTTTTTT

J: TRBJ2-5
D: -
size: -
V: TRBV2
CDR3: CASSAVPKETQYF
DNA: TGTGCCAGCAGTGCGGTTCCCAAGGAGACCCAGTACTTC

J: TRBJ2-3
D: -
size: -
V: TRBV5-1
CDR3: CASSLAARRTDTQYF
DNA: TGCGCCAGCAGCTTGGCCGCTAGACGCACAGATACGCAGTATTTT

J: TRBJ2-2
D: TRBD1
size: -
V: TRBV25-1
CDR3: CASTRQGLNTGELFF
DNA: TGTGCCAGCACCAGACAGGGCCTGAACACCGGGGAGCTGTTTTTT

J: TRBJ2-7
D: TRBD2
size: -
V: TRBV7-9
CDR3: CASSLGVGRAEVEQYF
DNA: TGTGCCAGCAGCTTAGGGGTCGGGAGGGCCGAAGTCGAGCAGTACTTC

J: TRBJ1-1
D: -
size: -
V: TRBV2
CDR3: CASRGDGRGTEAFF
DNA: TGTGCCAGCAGGGGGGACGGGAGAGGGACTGAAGCTTTCTTT

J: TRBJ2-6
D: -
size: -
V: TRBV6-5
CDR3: CASSYNRAGPNVLTF
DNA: TGTGCCAGCAGTTACAATAGGGCAGGGCCAAACGTCCTGACTTTC

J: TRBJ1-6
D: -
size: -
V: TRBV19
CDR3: CASSITGENSPLHF
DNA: TGTGCCAGTAGTATAACCGGGGAGAATTCACCCCTCCACTTT

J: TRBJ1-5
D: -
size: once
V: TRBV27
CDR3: CASSDTGDSNQPQHF
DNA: TGTGCCAGCAGCGATACAGGTGATAGCAATCAGCCCCAGCATTTT

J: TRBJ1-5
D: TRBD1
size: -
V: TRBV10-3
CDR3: CAISVDRVQPQHF
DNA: TGTGCCATCAGCGTTGACAGGGTTCAGCCCCAGCATTTT

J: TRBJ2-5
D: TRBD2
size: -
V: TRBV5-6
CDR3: CASSLLAGGQETQYF
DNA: TGTGCCAGCAGCCTTCTAGCGGGAGGACAAGAGACCCAGTACTTC

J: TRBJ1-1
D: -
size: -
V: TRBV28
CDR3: CASSLASAGNTEAFF
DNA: TGTGCCAGCAGTCTAGCGTCGGCAGGGAACACTGAAGCTTTCTTT

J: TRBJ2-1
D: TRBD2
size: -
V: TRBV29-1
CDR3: CSVQSGAYNEQFF
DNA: TGCAGCGTTCAAAGCGGGGCCTACAATGAGCAGTTCTTC